Sequencing of this T cell receptor beta chain was carried out in a study of Graves' ophthalmopathy and Graves' hyperthyroidism. RNA transcripts provided the template for amplifying TCR beta CDR3 regions. First-round RT-PCR relied on HTBI primers, and a second-round multiplex PCR came next. TCRdb reanalysed the multiplex PCR reads using MiXCR and keeps one entry per CDR3 protein. The table includes hundreds of thousands of distinct CDR3 sequences, just over 40% detected once. V was cut by 7 bases and J by 3 bases, with 9 bases left in between. CDR1 is ENHRY, CDR2 SYGVKD, per germline. This CDR3 has 12 amino acids.

Material for sequencing was peripheral blood. The sequence was collected from an adult man with Graves' ophthalmopathy. J is TRBJ1-1 and V is TRBV10-3, with D perhaps TRBD1 (5 bases). Here the CDR3 reads CAIKDSDTEAFF. The CDR3 bases are TGTGCCATCAAAGACAGTGACACTGAAGCTTTCTTT.